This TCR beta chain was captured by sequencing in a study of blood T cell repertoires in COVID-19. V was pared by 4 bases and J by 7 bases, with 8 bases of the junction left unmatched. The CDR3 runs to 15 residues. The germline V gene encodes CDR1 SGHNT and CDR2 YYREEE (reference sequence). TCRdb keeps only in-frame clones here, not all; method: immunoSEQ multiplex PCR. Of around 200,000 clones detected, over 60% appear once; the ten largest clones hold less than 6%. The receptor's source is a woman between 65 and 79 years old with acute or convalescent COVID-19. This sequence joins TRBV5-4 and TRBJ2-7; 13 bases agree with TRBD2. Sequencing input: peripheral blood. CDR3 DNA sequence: TGTGCCAGCAGCCCTAGGACTAGCGGGAGTGAGGAGCAGTACTTC. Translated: CASSPRTSGSEEQYF.